This T cell receptor beta chain derives from a study of blood T cell repertoires in COVID-19. Study context: Nucleic acid was either cDNA or gDNA, and it came from T cells, B-cell-depleted T cells, or PBMCs.

The V gene lost 2 bases and the J gene lost 6 bases, with 8 bases spanning the gap. Germline V gene sequence: CDR1 SQVTM, CDR2 ANQGSEA. CDR3 length: 12 amino acids. In the original processing: Reference gene primers were amplified, and this amplification served to estimate nucleated cell counts. The repertoire was sequenced with immunoSEQ multiplex PCR; TCRdb's copy has only in-frame clones and lacks some. The V and J calls and clone size were taken over from that table, and D and trimming were inferred from the DNA. The sample has approximately 210,000 clones; approximately 89% are singletons. The rearrangement links TRBV29-1 to TRBJ2-1, with D perhaps matching TRBD2 (6 bases). The sequencing input was peripheral blood. The receptor's source is a woman aged 40-49 years with acute or convalescent COVID-19. CDR3 sequence: CSVEKGGNEQFF. The CDR3 DNA follows: TGCAGCGTTGAAAAGGGAGGCAATGAGCAGTTCTTC.